The 15 T cell receptor beta chains below were found in one sample sequenced in a study of early T cells in non-severe SARS-CoV-2 infection. Using its own MiXCR run on the 5' RACE reads, TCRdb lists one record per CDR3 protein. Among about 70,000 distinct CDR3 sequences, 5% were seen once, and the ten largest hold about 7%. The sequencing used whole blood, collected at baseline. The source of these receptors is an adult who was a healthcare worker with PCR-confirmed SARS-CoV-2 infection or an uninfected control (not recorded which).

This clonotype showed up many times. The V call is TRBV18, the J call TRBJ2-3; D might be TRBD1 or TRBD2, each matching 5 bases. This CDR3 has 14 amino acids. Per germline, CDR1 KGHSH and CDR2 LQKENI. The V gene lost 3 bases and the J gene lost 1 base, with 8 bases spanning the gap. CDR3 region: CASSPGRGTDTQYF. Written as DNA, the CDR3 is TGTGCCAGCTCACCGGGGCGGGGCACAGATACGCAGTATTTT.

This clonotype has more than one count but fewer than ten. The chain employs TRBV20-1 and TRBJ2-1; D possibly corresponds to TRBD2 (6 bases). The CDR3 sequence is 16 residues long. The germline V gene encodes CDR1 DFQATT and CDR2 SNEGSKA (reference sequence). V gave up 0 bases and J gave up 3 bases, with 15 bases separating them. This CDR3 reads CSARDGGSVIYNEQFF. Here the CDR3 DNA reads TGCAGTGCTAGAGACGGGGGTTCGGTAATCTACAATGAGCAGTTCTTC.

The rearrangement joins TRBV2 to TRBJ2-1, with unresolved D. The CDR3 is 15 amino acids. Germline values: CDR1 SNHLY, CDR2 FYNNEI. The V end lost 6 bases, the J end lost 2 bases, and 14 bases lay between the germline ends. The CDR3 spells CASRRSTLTYNEQFF. Here the CDR3 DNA reads TGTGCCAGCAGGCGAAGCACCTTAACCTACAATGAGCAGTTCTTC.

The sample holds a few counts of this clonotype. The chain joins TRBV12-3 or TRBV12-4 to TRBJ2-5; 8 nucleotides match TRBD2. This CDR3 has 18 amino acids. V was pared by 5 bases and J by 5 bases, with 19 bases of the junction left unmatched. CDR3 nucleotide sequence: TGTGCCAGCAGTCCCTACCTGGCGGGAGGCGTAGAAAGGGAGACCCAGTACTTC. Translation: CASSPYLAGGVERETQYF.

This clonotype was counted ten times or more. The chain has TRBV7-3 and TRBJ2-6, with D perhaps TRBD2 (5 bases). Germline CDR1 reads SGHTA; CDR2 reads FQGTGA. The CDR3 is made up of 16 amino acids. V shed 1 base and J shed 2 bases, with 9 bases lying between them. The CDR3 loop is CASSLNTGTGANVLTF. In DNA form, the CDR3 reads TGTGCCAGCAGCTTAAACACGGGGACTGGGGCCAACGTCCTGACTTTC.

J is TRBJ2-5 and V is TRBV18; 13 bases fit TRBD2. Trimming took 3 bases from V and 7 from J; bases not matched to a gene: 8. The CDR3 runs 16 residues. Germline assignment: CDR1 KGHSH and CDR2 LQKENI. CDR3 coding DNA: TGTGCCAGCTCACCGGGACTAGCGGGAACCTCGGGGACCCAGTACTTC. It encodes CASSPGLAGTSGTQYF.

The table lists this clonotype with many counts. The chain uses TRBV7-9 and TRBJ2-1; a possible D gene is TRBD1 (6 bases). The V end lost 3 bases, the J end lost 5 bases, and 8 bases lay between the germline ends. The V gene's germline CDR1 is SEHNR and CDR2 FQNEAQ (reference sequence). The CDR3 consists of 13 residues. CDR3 amino acids: CASSLGDNNEQFF. The DNA for the CDR3 is TGTGCCAGCAGCTTGGGGGACAACAATGAGCAGTTCTTC.

This clonotype was seen at least ten times. The rearrangement links TRBV24-1 to TRBJ2-1; D tentatively reads TRBD1 or TRBD2 (5 bases each). Per the germline V gene, CDR1 is KGHDR and CDR2 is SFDVKD. The CDR3 has 13 amino acids. Deletions cut 4 bases from V and 8 bases from J, with 11 bases between. The DNA of the CDR3 is TGTGCCACCAGTGAAGGGACGGTGGATGAGCAGTTCTTC. Translation: CATSEGTVDEQFF.

A few counts support this clonotype. A much larger clonotype is one base distant, so this may be a read error. The chain uses TRBV29-1 and TRBJ2-1; D is uncertain. With 1 base removed from V and 4 bases from J, the gap between germline ends came to 5 bases. The CDR3 is made up of 12 amino acids. The germline V gene has CDR1 SQVTM and CDR2 ANQGSEA. CDR3 nucleotides: TGCAGCGTTGAAGGCAGATACAATGAGCAGTTCTTC. Its translation: CSVEGRYNEQFF.

The chain carries TRBV27 and TRBJ1-1, with D hard to call. The CDR3 extends over 12 amino acids. V was shortened by 5 bases and J by 2 bases, with 6 bases between the two germline ends. Germline V gene sequence: CDR1 MNHEY, CDR2 SMNVEV (reference sequence). The CDR3 reads CASSRDNTEAFF. The CDR3 DNA reads TGTGCCAGCAGTCGGGATAACACTGAAGCTTTCTTT.

This clonotype has just a few counts. This chain joins TRBV29-1 and TRBJ2-7; 10 bases are a match to TRBD2. Per the germline V gene, CDR1 is SQVTM and CDR2 is ANQGSEA. CDR3 size: 12 residues. V lost 7 bases and J lost 3; bases outside the gene matches: 3. The CDR3 region is CSARTSGYEQYF. CDR3 coding DNA: TGCAGCGCCCGGACTAGCGGCTACGAGCAGTACTTC.

This clonotype was seen repeatedly, ten times or more. The rearrangement links TRBV7-8 to TRBJ2-7, with 10 bases that match TRBD1. V was pared by 3 bases and J by 2 bases, with 4 bases of the junction left unmatched. There are 15 residues in the CDR3. CDR1 and CDR2 (germline): SGHVS, FQNEAQ. CDR3 coding DNA: TGTGCCAGCAGCTTCTCGACAGGGGGCCCCTACGAGCAGTACTTC. It encodes CASSFSTGGPYEQYF.

Here the CDR3 reads CASSPSSGASEQFF. DNA of the CDR3: TGTGCCAGCAGCCCGAGTAGCGGAGCCAGTGAGCAGTTCTTC. The chain employs TRBV9 and TRBJ2-1; tentatively, D is TRBD2 (6 bases). The CDR3 loop spans 14 amino acids. Trimming pared 4 bases from V and 9 bases from J, leaving 17 bases between. Germline CDR1 SGDLS, CDR2 YYNGEE.

J is TRBJ1-2 and V is TRBV12-3 or TRBV12-4; weak D call: TRBD1 (6 bases). CDR3 length: 13 amino acids. V lost 5 bases to trimming and J lost 2 bases, with 9 bases between them. This CDR3 reads CASSRTANYGYTF. CDR3 DNA sequence: TGTGCCAGCAGTCGGACAGCAAACTATGGCTACACCTTC.

This clonotype turned up a few times. This chain uses TRBV11-2 with TRBJ2-3, with 9 bases aligning to TRBD1. The germline CDR1 and CDR2 sequences are SGHAT and FQNNGV. This CDR3 has 16 amino acids. The V gene end was trimmed by 8 bases and the J gene end by 2 bases; junction bases not matched to a gene: 11. CDR3 nucleotide sequence: TGTGCCAGCGGACTCTGGGGACAGGGCTTCACAGATACGCAGTATTTT. It is translated as CASGLWGQGFTDTQYF.